This is a list of T cell receptor beta chains from one sample in a study of vaccination effects on CD4 cells after COVID-19. Their target antigens are unknown. TCRdb keeps only in-frame clones here, not all; method: immunoSEQ multiplex PCR. The data contain tens of thousands of clones, more than 65% of them singletons. The sample was CD4+ T cells from PBMCs cultured without peptide, taken after COVID-19 vaccination. Receptor source: a human donor who had a prior SARS-CoV-2 infection. CDR3s include the opening cysteine and the closing phenylalanine or tryptophan. The D gene is left open where the match is weak. Clone size, where shown, is once, few, many, or a class for clones that have expanded.

j_gene	abundance	v_gene	d_gene	CDR3nt	CDR3aa
TRBJ1-6	-	TRBV18	-	TGTGCCAGCTCACGCCAATCACCCCTCCACTTT	CASSRQSPLHF
TRBJ2-3	-	TRBV9	-	TGTGCCAGCAGCCAGCTAGGCACAGATACGCAGTATTTT	CASSQLGTDTQYF
TRBJ1-2	-	TRBV5-4	TRBD1	TGTGCCAGCAGCTTGGGGTCCCCTAGACAGGGGCATGGCTACACCTTC	CASSLGSPRQGHGYTF
TRBJ2-7	-	TRBV27	TRBD2	TGTGCCAGCAGTTCTCATCCCGGGACTATTTATTACGAGCAGTACTTC	CASSSHPGTIYYEQYF
TRBJ2-2	-	TRBV7-2	-	TGTGCCAGCAGGGAGGGCAGTATCTTTTTT	CASREGSIFF
TRBJ2-7	-	TRBV30	-	TGTGCCTGGATCCCAGGGGGGAGCGGGTCTCGGGAGCAGTACTTC	CAWIPGGSGSREQYF
TRBJ2-7	once	TRBV5-5	TRBD1	TGTGCCAGCAGCTTCCATCCGGGACAGGGTATCGGCTCCTACGAGCAGTACTTC	CASSFHPGQGIGSYEQYF
TRBJ1-1	-	TRBV21-1	-	TGTGCCAGCAGCAAATTAGCCACTGAAGCTTTCTTT	CASSKLATEAFF
TRBJ2-7	medium-sized	TRBV18	TRBD1	TGTGCCAGCTCACAGGGGGCGCAGACCTACGAGCAGTACTTC	CASSQGAQTYEQYF
TRBJ2-1	-	TRBV24-1	TRBD2	TGTGCCACCAGTGTGTTTCAAGGGGGACTAGCGGGGGAGAAGCAGTTCTTC	CATSVFQGGLAGEKQFF
TRBJ1-5	-	TRBV18	-	TGTGCCAGCTCACTAGCATACGTACTTAGTAGCAATCAGCCCCAGCATTTT	CASSLAYVLSSNQPQHF
TRBJ2-7	-	TRBV7-9	TRBD1	TGTGCCAGCAGCTTAGTTTGGGTAGGGACAGGGGACTCCTACGAGCAGTACTTC	CASSLVWVGTGDSYEQYF
TRBJ1-4	few	TRBV4-1	-	TGCGCCAGCAGCCAAGATGGAGACAGGATGGGTGAAAAACTGTTTTTT	CASSQDGDRMGEKLFF
TRBJ2-1	-	TRBV2	-	TGTGCCAGCAGTGGGGACAACAATGAGCAGTTCTTC	CASSGDNNEQFF
TRBJ2-6	once	TRBV9	-	TGTGCCAGCAGCGTAGTTGTCAGGTTTCCTTCTGGGGCCAACGTCCTGACTTTC	CASSVVVRFPSGANVLTF
TRBJ1-1	-	TRBV6-1	-	TGTGCCAGCAGTGAAGCGCGCCGGAGAGCTTTCTTT	CASSEARRRAFF
TRBJ2-3	-	TRBV3-1/TRBV3-2	-	TGTGCCAGCAGCCAAGATAAGACTAGACGCAGCACAGATACGCAGTATTTT	CASSQDKTRRSTDTQYF
TRBJ2-3	-	TRBV6-1	TRBD2	TGTGCCAGCAGTGGGCGGATGGGGGGGTGGACAGATACGCAGTATTTT	CASSGRMGGWTDTQYF
TRBJ2-7	-	TRBV2	TRBD2	TGTGCCAGCAGTGCTGAGCGGGGTGACTCCTACGAGCAGTACTTC	CASSAERGDSYEQYF
TRBJ1-2	-	TRBV5-1	-	TGCGCCAGCAGCTCTGAACTAGGGGATTATGGCTACACCTTC	CASSSELGDYGYTF
TRBJ2-7	-	TRBV6-6	-	TGTGCCAGCAGGCTTAATACAGGGTCCTACGAGCAGTACTTC	CASRLNTGSYEQYF
TRBJ2-1	-	TRBV28	-	TGTGCCAGCAAGACAGCTAGACATAACTACAATGAGCAGTTCTTC	CASKTARHNYNEQFF
TRBJ1-4	-	TRBV10-3	-	TGTGCCATCAGCCAAACCGGGTCCGTAAATGAAAAACTGTTTTTT	CAISQTGSVNEKLFF
TRBJ1-2	few	TRBV29-1	TRBD1	TGCAGCGTCCTAGGACAGGGCCTCTATGGCTACACCTTC	CSVLGQGLYGYTF
TRBJ2-3	-	TRBV5-4	-	TGTGCCAGCAGCTTGGCCCGGTCGGGCACAGATACGCAGTATTTT	CASSLARSGTDTQYF
TRBJ2-2	-	TRBV15	-	TGTGCCACCAGCAGAGACAGGACCGGGGAGCTGTTTTTT	CATSRDRTGELFF
TRBJ2-3	-	TRBV9	-	TGTGCCAGCAGCCCCTCTACGGGGTTTTCGGCAGATACGCAGTATTTT	CASSPSTGFSADTQYF
TRBJ2-7	-	TRBV4-3	-	TGCGCCAGCAGCCAAGACGTACAGCGGCCTTACGAGCAGTACTTC	CASSQDVQRPYEQYF
TRBJ2-3	-	TRBV7-9	-	TGTGCCAGCAGCTCATGGGCGAGGGGGGTGTCCACAGATACGCAGTATTTT	CASSSWARGVSTDTQYF
TRBJ1-2	-	TRBV2	-	TGTGCCAGTTCCCCCGGAAGACTCTATGGCTACACCTTC	CASSPGRLYGYTF
TRBJ2-2	-	TRBV5-1	TRBD2	TGCGCCACGACCATAGGACTAGCGAGGAACACCGGGGAGCTGTTTTTT	CATTIGLARNTGELFF
TRBJ2-3	-	TRBV11-1	TRBD1	TGTGCCAGCAGCGGCCGGGACAGGGTACGGCCAGATACGCAGTATTTT	CASSGRDRVRPDTQYF
TRBJ2-3	once	TRBV19	-	TGTGCCAGTTTCTATCTTAGGGCGGATACGCAGTATTTT	CASFYLRADTQYF
TRBJ1-2	few	TRBV20-1	TRBD1	TGCAGTGCGTGGGACAGGGAAGGCTACACCTTC	CSAWDREGYTF
TRBJ1-6	-	TRBV30	TRBD1	TGTGCCTGGAGTGTTAAGGGGGCGGGTTCACCCCTCCACTTT	CAWSVKGAGSPLHF
TRBJ2-7	-	TRBV11-3	-	TGTGCCAGCAGCTTGCTAGCGAACTACGAGCAGTACTTC	CASSLLANYEQYF
TRBJ2-7	few	TRBV18	-	TGTGCCAGCTCACCATCGCCGTCAGGTGACTCCTACGAGCAGTACTTC	CASSPSPSGDSYEQYF
TRBJ2-5	-	TRBV7-9	-	TGTGCCAGCAGCTTAGGCACTAGGAGGGAGACCCAGTACTTC	CASSLGTRRETQYF
TRBJ2-1	-	TRBV11-2	TRBD2	TGTGCCAGCAGCGGTAGCGGGAGAGTGATTAGTGAGCAGTTCTTC	CASSGSGRVISEQFF
TRBJ2-5	-	TRBV2	-	TGTGCCAGCAGCGAAACTAGAACCCAAGAGACCCAGTACTTC	CASSETRTQETQYF
TRBJ2-2	once	TRBV21-1	-	TGTGCCAGCAGCAAAGTTCCTAGGCAGGGGAACACCGGGGAGCTGTTTTTT	CASSKVPRQGNTGELFF
TRBJ1-2	-	TRBV5-4	TRBD1	TGTGCCAGCAGCACGGGACAGGGACTGCTCTATGGCTACACCTTC	CASSTGQGLLYGYTF
TRBJ1-1	-	TRBV24-1	-	TGTGCCACCAGGGGAACAGAGAACACTGAAGCTTTCTTT	CATRGTENTEAFF
TRBJ2-7	-	TRBV5-4	-	TGTGCCAGCAGACGCGCTGGGGGCGACGGTACCTACGAGCAGTACTTC	CASRRAGGDGTYEQYF
TRBJ1-3	few	TRBV6-5	-	TGTGCCAGCATTAGGACCATCCCTGGAAACACCATATATTTT	CASIRTIPGNTIYF
TRBJ1-3	few	TRBV7-6	-	TGTGCCAGCAGCTTAGCGGACGCCAGCTCTGGAAACACCATATATTTT	CASSLADASSGNTIYF
TRBJ2-5	-	TRBV25-1	-	TGTGCCAGCAGTGAATTCCGGGGGAGAGAGACCCAGTACTTC	CASSEFRGRETQYF
TRBJ2-1	-	TRBV7-2	TRBD2	TGTGCCAGCAGCGCCGGGACTAGCCGTCTCAATGAGCAGTTCTTC	CASSAGTSRLNEQFF
TRBJ1-4	-	TRBV6-6	-	TGTGCCAGCAGTTACTCCCACCGAGTTGAAAAACTGTTTTTT	CASSYSHRVEKLFF
TRBJ2-2	-	TRBV7-3	-	TGTGCCAGCAGCTTAAGCCACACCGGGGAGCTGTTTTTT	CASSLSHTGELFF
TRBJ2-7	-	TRBV10-3	TRBD1	TGTGCCATCAGTGATACAGTTGGACAGGGGGCAAGCGAGCAGTACTTC	CAISDTVGQGASEQYF